This T cell receptor beta chain came from a study of T cell responses to AZD1222 COVID-19 vaccine. The CDR3 is 14 residues long. Trimming took 2 bases from V and 3 from J, leaving 10 bases between them. Germline-derived CDR1 and CDR2 are GTSNPN and SVGIG (reference sequence). Assay used: immunoSEQ multiplex PCR; TCRdb lists only in-frame clones, some missing. The sample has 90,000 to 120,000 clones, 87% seen once. Comments on this clone: Its antigen is still unknown.

Study-level findings and limits: The study sampled repertoires only after the peak T cell response. White British people made up most donors, females outnumbered males, and clonal diversity was possibly underestimated. Elevations in Spike-specific TCR breadth and depth followed administration of two AZD1222 doses.

The J gene is TRBJ2-2, the V gene TRBV30; D is possibly TRBD2 (6 bases). The specimen was peripheral blood, collected on day 0 of AZD1222 vaccination. This receptor was obtained from an adult in good health. CDR3 sequence (DNA): TGTGCCTGGAGTTACCGCGGGGACACCGGGGAGCTGTTTTTT. Its translation is CAWSYRGDTGELFF.